The present TCR beta chain was sequenced within a study of shared clonotypes between healthy human individuals. Study background: Each donor's CD4 naive and CD4 memory cells filled three plates apiece, CD8 naive two, and CD8 memory one. General study points: Rarefaction gave evidence that sorted-subset sequencing remained incomplete despite large depth.

As for this clone: Its cognate antigen is unknown.

Profiling relied on immunoSEQ multiplex PCR, and the TCRdb table lists in-frame clones only, not all of them. The table records 900,000 to 1,200,000 clones, around 78% of them present only once. The sample consisted of memory CD4+ T cells from PBMCs. Subset given: CD45RA-negative fraction. This clonotype was obtained from a man aged 18 to 30 in good health. Some clones in this sample may be carry-over from other donors' samples.

CDR3 sequence (DNA): TGCGCCAGCAGCATTAGCGGGAGGGCCTCTCGCGAGCAGTACTTC. Amino acids: CASSISGRASREQYF. The rearrangement links TRBV5-1 to TRBJ2-7, with 11 positions matching TRBD2. CDR1 is SGHRS, CDR2 YFSETQ, per germline. J was trimmed by 6 bases and V by 4 bases; bases with no gene match: 9. The CDR3 consists of 15 residues.